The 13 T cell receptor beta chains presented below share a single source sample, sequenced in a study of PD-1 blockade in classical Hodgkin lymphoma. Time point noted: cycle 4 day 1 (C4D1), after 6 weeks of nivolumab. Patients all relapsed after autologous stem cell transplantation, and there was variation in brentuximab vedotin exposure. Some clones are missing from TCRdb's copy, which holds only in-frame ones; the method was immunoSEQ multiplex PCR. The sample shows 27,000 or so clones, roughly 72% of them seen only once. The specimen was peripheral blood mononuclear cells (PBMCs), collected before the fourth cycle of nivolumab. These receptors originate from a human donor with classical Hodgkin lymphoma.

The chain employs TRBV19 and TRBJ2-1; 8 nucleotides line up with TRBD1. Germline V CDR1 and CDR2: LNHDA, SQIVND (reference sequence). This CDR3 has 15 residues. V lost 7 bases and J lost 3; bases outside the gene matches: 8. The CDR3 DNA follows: TGTGCCAGTACTGGATCGGACAGGGTCTACAATGAGCAGTTCTTC. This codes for CASTGSDRVYNEQFF. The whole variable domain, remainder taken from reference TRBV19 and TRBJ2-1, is DGGITQSPKYLFRKEGQNVTLSCEQNLNHDAMYWYRQDPGQGLRLIYYSQIVNDFQKGDIAEGYSVSREKKESFPLTVTSAQKNPTAFYLCASTGSDRVYNEQFFGPGTRLTVL.

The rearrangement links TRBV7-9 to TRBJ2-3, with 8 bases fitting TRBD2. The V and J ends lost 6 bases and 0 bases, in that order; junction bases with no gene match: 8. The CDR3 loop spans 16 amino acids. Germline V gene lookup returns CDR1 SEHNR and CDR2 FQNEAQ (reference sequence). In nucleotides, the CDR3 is TGTGCCAGCAGTTTCTCATCTAGCGGGAGCACAGATACGCAGTATTTT. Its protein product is CASSFSSSGSTDTQYF.

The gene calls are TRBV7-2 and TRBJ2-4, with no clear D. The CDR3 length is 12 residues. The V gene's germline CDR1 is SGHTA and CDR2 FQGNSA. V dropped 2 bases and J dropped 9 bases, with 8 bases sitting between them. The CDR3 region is CASSLYGPIQYF. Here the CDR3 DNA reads TGTGCCAGCAGCTTATACGGTCCCATTCAGTACTTC.

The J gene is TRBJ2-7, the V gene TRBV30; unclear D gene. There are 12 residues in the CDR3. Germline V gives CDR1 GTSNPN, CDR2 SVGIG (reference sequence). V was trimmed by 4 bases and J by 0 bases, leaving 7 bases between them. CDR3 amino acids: CAWKPNSYEQYF. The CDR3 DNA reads TGTGCCTGGAAACCGAACTCCTACGAGCAGTACTTC.

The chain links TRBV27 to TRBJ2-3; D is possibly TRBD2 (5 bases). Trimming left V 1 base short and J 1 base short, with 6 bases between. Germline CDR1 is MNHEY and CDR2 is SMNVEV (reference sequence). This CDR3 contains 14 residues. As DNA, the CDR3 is TGTGCCAGCAGTTTATGGGGAGGCACAGATACGCAGTATTTT. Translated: CASSLWGGTDTQYF.

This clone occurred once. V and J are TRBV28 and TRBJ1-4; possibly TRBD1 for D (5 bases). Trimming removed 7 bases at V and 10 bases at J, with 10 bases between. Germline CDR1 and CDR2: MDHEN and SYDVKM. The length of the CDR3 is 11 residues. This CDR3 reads CASTDSAKLFF. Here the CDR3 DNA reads TGTGCCAGCACCGACAGTGCAAAACTGTTTTTT. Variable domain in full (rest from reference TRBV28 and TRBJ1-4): DVKVTQSSRYLVKRTGEKVFLECVQDMDHENMFWYRQDPGLGLRLIYFSYDVKMKEKGDIPEGYSVSREKKERFSLILESASTNQTSMYLCASTDSAKLFFGSGTQLSVL.

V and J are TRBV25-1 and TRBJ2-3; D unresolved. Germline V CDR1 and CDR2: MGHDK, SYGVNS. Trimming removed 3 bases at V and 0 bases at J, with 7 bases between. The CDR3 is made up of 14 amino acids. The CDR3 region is CASSEAWSTDTQYF. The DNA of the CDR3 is TGTGCCAGCAGTGAGGCCTGGAGCACAGATACGCAGTATTTT.

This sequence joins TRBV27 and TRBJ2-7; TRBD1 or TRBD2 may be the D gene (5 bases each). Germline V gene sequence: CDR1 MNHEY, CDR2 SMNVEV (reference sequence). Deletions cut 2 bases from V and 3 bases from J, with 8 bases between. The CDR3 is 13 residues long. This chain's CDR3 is CASSLGTGYEQYF. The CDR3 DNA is TGTGCCAGCAGTTTAGGGACCGGCTACGAGCAGTACTTC.

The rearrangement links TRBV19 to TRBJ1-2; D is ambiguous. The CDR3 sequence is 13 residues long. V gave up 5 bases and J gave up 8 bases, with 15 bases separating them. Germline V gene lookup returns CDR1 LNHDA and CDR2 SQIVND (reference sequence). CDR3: CASSFGFSWGYTF. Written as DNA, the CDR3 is TGTGCCAGTAGTTTTGGATTTTCTTGGGGCTACACCTTC.

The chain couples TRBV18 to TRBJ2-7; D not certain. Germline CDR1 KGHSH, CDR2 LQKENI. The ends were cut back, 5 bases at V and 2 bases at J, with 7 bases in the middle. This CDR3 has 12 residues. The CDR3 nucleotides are TGTGCCAGCTCAACTCCAGCCTACGAGCAGTACTTC. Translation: CASSTPAYEQYF. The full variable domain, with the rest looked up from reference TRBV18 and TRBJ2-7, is NAGVMQNPRHLVRRRGQEARLRCSPMKGHSHVYWYRQLPEEGLKFMVYLQKENIIDESGMPKERFSAEFPKEGPSILRIQQVVRGDSAAYFCASSTPAYEQYFGPGTRLTVT.

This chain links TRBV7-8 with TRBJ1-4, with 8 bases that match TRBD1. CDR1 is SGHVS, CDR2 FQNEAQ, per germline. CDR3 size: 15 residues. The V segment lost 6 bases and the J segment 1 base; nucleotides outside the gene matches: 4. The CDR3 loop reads CASRADRGTNEKLFF. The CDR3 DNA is TGTGCCAGCAGAGCCGACAGGGGAACTAATGAAAAACTGTTTTTT. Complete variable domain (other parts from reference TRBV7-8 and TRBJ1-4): GAGVSQSPRYKVAKRGQDVALRCDPISGHVSLFWYQQALGQGPEFLTYFQNEAQLDKSGLPSDRFFAERPEGSVSTLKIQRTQQEDSAVYLCASRADRGTNEKLFFGSGTQLSVL.

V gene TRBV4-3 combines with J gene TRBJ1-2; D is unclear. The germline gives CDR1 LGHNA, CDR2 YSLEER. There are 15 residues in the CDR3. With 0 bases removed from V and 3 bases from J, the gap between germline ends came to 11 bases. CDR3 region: CASSQDRTAYYGYTF. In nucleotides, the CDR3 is TGCGCCAGCAGCCAAGATAGAACAGCCTACTATGGCTACACCTTC.

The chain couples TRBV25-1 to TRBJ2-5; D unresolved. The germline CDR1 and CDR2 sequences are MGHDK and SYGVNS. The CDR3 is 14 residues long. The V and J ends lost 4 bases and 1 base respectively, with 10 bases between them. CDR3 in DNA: TGTGCCAGCAGTGTTACAGAGCTCCAAGAGACCCAGTACTTC. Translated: CASSVTELQETQYF.